One sample yielded the 8 T cell receptor beta chains listed below, sequenced in a study of shared clonotypes between healthy human individuals. The protocol was immunoSEQ multiplex PCR, while the TCRdb copy is restricted to in-frame clones and leaves out a portion. The sample lists approximately 700,000 clones, 73% occurring once. The source material was memory CD4+ T cells sorted from blood. The subset: CD45RA-negative fraction. Receptors were obtained from a woman aged 25 to 39 in good health.

The V and J genes are TRBV4-2 and TRBJ2-5; D is uncertain. Trimming cost V 4 bases and J 7 bases, with 13 bases left between them. Germline lookup yields CDR1 LGHNA and CDR2 YNFKEQ. The CDR3 is 13 residues long. In DNA form, the CDR3 reads TGTGCCAGCAGCCCTATGAGGACCGGGACCCAGTACTTC. Translation: CASSPMRTGTQYF.

The V gene is TRBV29-1, the J gene TRBJ1-2; TRBD1 is a possible D gene (6 bases). In germline, CDR1 is SQVTM, CDR2 ANQGSEA. V dropped 1 base and J dropped 9 bases, with 15 bases sitting between them. The CDR3 contains 13 residues. The CDR3 spells CSVEVPDSLSYTF. The CDR3 nucleotides are TGCAGCGTTGAAGTTCCGGACAGTCTCAGCTACACCTTC.

The chain links TRBV28 to TRBJ2-2, with TRBD2 matching 8 bases. Per the germline V gene, CDR1 is MDHEN and CDR2 is SYDVKM. This CDR3 comprises 19 residues. V lost 1 base and J lost 5; bases outside the gene matches: 15. CDR3 coding DNA: TGTGCCAGCAGTTTATCTGTCGGGCGGGGACTAGGTCATACCGGGGAGCTGTTTTTT. Protein sequence: CASSLSVGRGLGHTGELFF.

The genes are TRBV19 and TRBJ2-1, with TRBD2 identical over 9 bases. The CDR3 extends over 17 amino acids. CDR1 is LNHDA and CDR2 is SQIVND in the germline V gene (reference sequence). J gave up 0 bases and V 9 bases, and 12 bases lay outside the gene matches. Here the CDR3 DNA reads TGTGCCAGCGGTAAACTAGCGGGTCCCAGCTCCTACAATGAGCAGTTCTTC. Translation gives CASGKLAGPSSYNEQFF.

V is TRBV2 and J is TRBJ1-1; D remains unclear. CDR3 length equals 14 residues. CDR1 and CDR2 from the germline V gene are SNHLY and FYNNEI. The V end was cut by 4 bases, the J end by 5 bases, with 14 bases between. CDR3: CASSAESQVTEAFF. In DNA form, the CDR3 reads TGTGCCAGCAGTGCGGAAAGCCAGGTAACTGAAGCTTTCTTT.

The chain has TRBV6-1 and TRBJ1-1; D call uncertain. The V gene lost 7 bases and the J gene lost 1 base, with 13 bases spanning the gap. The CDR3 is made up of 14 amino acids. Germline loops: CDR1 MNHNS, CDR2 SASEGT. The CDR3 DNA is TGTGCCAGCACCTGGGGTTCCCCGAACACTGAAGCTTTCTTT. Protein product: CASTWGSPNTEAFF.

Details on this clone: The sample has other DNA sequences that encode this CDR3 too. This chain uses TRBV19 with TRBJ2-3; tentatively, D is TRBD1 or TRBD2 (5 bases each). The CDR3 spans 14 residues. The germline V and J ends were trimmed by 3 bases and 4 bases, with 11 bases remaining between them. Germline-derived CDR1 and CDR2 are LNHDA and SQIVND (reference sequence). This chain's CDR3 is CASSIRGSADTQYF. CDR3 bases: TGTGCCAGTAGTATTCGGGGCAGCGCAGATACGCAGTATTTT. Full variable domain (outside the CDR3, taken from reference TRBV19 and TRBJ2-3): DGGITQSPKYLFRKEGQNVTLSCEQNLNHDAMYWYRQDPGQGLRLIYYSQIVNDFQKGDIAEGYSVSREKKESFPLTVTSAQKNPTAFYLCASSIRGSADTQYFGPGTRLTVL.

CDR3 loop: CASSSMDRVYGYTF. CDR3 nucleotide sequence: TGTGCCAGCAGTTCCATGGACAGGGTGTATGGCTACACCTTC. The rearrangement links TRBV27 to TRBJ1-2, with 8 bases identical to TRBD1. Unmatched junction bases numbered 6, after V lost 4 bases and J lost 5 bases. Germline V CDR1 and CDR2: MNHEY, SMNVEV (reference sequence). The CDR3 covers 14 residues.